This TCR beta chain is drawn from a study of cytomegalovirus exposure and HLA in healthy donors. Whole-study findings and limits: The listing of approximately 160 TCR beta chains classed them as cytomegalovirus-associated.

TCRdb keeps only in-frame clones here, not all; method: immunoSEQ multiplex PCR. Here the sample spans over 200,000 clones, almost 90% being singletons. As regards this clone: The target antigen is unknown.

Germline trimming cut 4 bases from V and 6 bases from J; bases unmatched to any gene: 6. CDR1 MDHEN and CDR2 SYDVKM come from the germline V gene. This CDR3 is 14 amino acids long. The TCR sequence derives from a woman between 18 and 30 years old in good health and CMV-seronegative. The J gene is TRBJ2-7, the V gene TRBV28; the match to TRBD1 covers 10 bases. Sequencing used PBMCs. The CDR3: CASSWRTGGGEQYF. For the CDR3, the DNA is TGTGCCAGCAGTTGGCGGACAGGGGGAGGCGAGCAGTACTTC.